The entry below describes one T cell receptor beta chain. Its cognate antigen is unknown. The PCR employed 60 Vbeta primers together with 13 Jbeta primers. TCRdb keeps only in-frame clones here, not all; method: immunoSEQ multiplex PCR. The sample holds tens of thousands of clones; 63% are singletons and the top ten take 6.3%. The data were obtained in a study of cytomegalovirus exposure and HLA in healthy donors. Study-wide background: Researchers previously reported finding 90 million to 120 million unique TCR beta sequences from approximately 190 million T cells.

The CDR3 is 14 residues long. Germline-derived CDR1 and CDR2 are LNHDA and SQIVND (reference sequence). With 7 bases clipped from V and 1 base from J, the junction kept 2 bases outside the gene matches. Broader study findings: Analyses of presence and absence presupposed an approximately uniform sequencing depth across donors. As a later analysis showed, a missense DCLRE1C variant was linked to trimming of TCR beta V- and J-genes. As a later analysis showed, several of the most significant clusters appeared to be linked to common viral pathogens.

The TCR was taken from a woman aged 30 to 39 in good health and CMV-seronegative. The V gene is TRBV19, the J gene TRBJ2-3, with TRBD2 matching 10 bases. Input material: PBMCs. The CDR3 DNA sequence: TGTGCCAGTACACTAGCGGGACGCACAGATACGCAGTATTTT. Amino acid sequence: CASTLAGRTDTQYF.